These T cell receptor beta chains were read from a single sample in a study of tumor-infiltrating lymphocytes in localized non-small cell lung cancer. Measured with immunoSEQ multiplex PCR; TCRdb has only the in-frame clones, and not every one. The sample shows approximately 3,700 clones, around 50% of them seen only once. Sequencing used uninvolved lung tissue not adjacent to the tumor. All receptors come from a human donor with non-small cell lung cancer. Both conserved end residues are part of each CDR3. D genes are given only for firm matches. The listing skips clone size in some rows; elsewhere it reads once, few, many or a size class.

clone size,J gene,D gene,V gene,CDR3 DNA,CDR3 protein
.,TRBJ1-1,.,TRBV28,TGTGCCAGCGTGTTCAGGGTTAACACTGAAGCTTTCTTT,CASVFRVNTEAFF
.,TRBJ2-1,TRBD2,TRBV6-5,TGTGCCAGCAGTTCGGGGCGGGGGGGCCACAATGAGCAGTTCTTC,CASSSGRGGHNEQFF
.,TRBJ2-3,.,TRBV6-5,TGTGCCAGCAGACACCCACCCGGCGGTGATACGCAGTATTTT,CASRHPPGGDTQYF
.,TRBJ2-1,.,TRBV4-3,TGCGCCAGCAGCCAAGATGTTAGCAATGAGCAGTTCTTC,CASSQDVSNEQFF
.,TRBJ1-1,TRBD1,TRBV28,TGTGCCAGCAGCTGGTCGACAGGGAGAACTGAAGCTTTCTTT,CASSWSTGRTEAFF
medium-sized,TRBJ2-2,.,TRBV6-4,TGTGCCAGCAGTGACTCAGGGGACACCGGGGAGCTGTTTTTT,CASSDSGDTGELFF
.,TRBJ2-7,TRBD2,TRBV5-4,TGTGCCAGCAGCCGCACCCGGGAGGGCCGCGAGCAGTACTTC,CASSRTREGREQYF
once,TRBJ2-7,.,TRBV6-1,TGTGCCAGCAGCAAAGTGGGGGCCTACGAGCAGTACTTC,CASSKVGAYEQYF
.,TRBJ1-1,.,TRBV9,TGTGCCAGCAGCGTGGCTCAGGGGCCCTACACTGAAGCTTTCTTT,CASSVAQGPYTEAFF
.,TRBJ1-1,.,TRBV30,TGTGCCTGGAGTGTACCGGGCAGGAGTGAAGCTTTCTTT,CAWSVPGRSEAFF
few,TRBJ2-2,.,TRBV11-1,TGTGCCAGCACCTCCCACTGGGACCCGAGGACCGGGGAGCTGTTTTTT,CASTSHWDPRTGELFF
.,TRBJ2-1,.,TRBV12-5,TGTGCTAGTGGTTTGTCGGGAGTTACCAATGAGCAGTTCTTC,CASGLSGVTNEQFF
few,TRBJ2-1,.,TRBV6-5,TGTGCCAGCAGTACTGACTCCGATGAGCAGTTCTTC,CASSTDSDEQFF
.,TRBJ2-3,.,TRBV7-2,TGTGCCAGCAGCCCGTACACAGATACGCAGTATTTT,CASSPYTDTQYF
few,TRBJ2-3,TRBD1,TRBV28,TGTGCCAGCAGCTTCGGGACAGGGGGCCCAGATACGCAGTATTTT,CASSFGTGGPDTQYF
.,TRBJ1-2,TRBD1,TRBV9,TGTGCCAGCAGCCCGTGGGACAGGCCAAACTATGGCTACACCTTC,CASSPWDRPNYGYTF
.,TRBJ2-7,TRBD1,TRBV15,TGTGCCACCAGTGGGACAGGGCCCTACGAGCAGTACTTC,CATSGTGPYEQYF
few,TRBJ2-3,.,TRBV5-1,TGCGCCAGCAGCTTTACAGGTTTCCCCACAGATACGCAGTATTTT,CASSFTGFPTDTQYF
few,TRBJ2-3,.,TRBV7-2,TGTGCCAGCAGCTTAAGCGGGAGCACAGATACGCAGTATTTT,CASSLSGSTDTQYF
.,TRBJ1-2,.,TRBV6-1,TGTGCCAGCAGTTGGGGCCCGATCGGGTATGGCTACACCTTC,CASSWGPIGYGYTF
.,TRBJ2-7,TRBD1,TRBV27,TGTGCCAGCACCACTACGGGACAGGGGGCTCGGGAGCAGTACTTC,CASTTTGQGAREQYF
.,TRBJ1-2,TRBD1,TRBV5-6,TGTGCCAGCAGCTTTTGGGACAGGGGCACTAACTATGGCTACACCTTC,CASSFWDRGTNYGYTF
.,TRBJ1-6,.,TRBV7-6,TGTGCCAGCAGCTTAGCCGCGTCACCCCTCCACTTT,CASSLAASPLHF
.,TRBJ1-2,TRBD1,TRBV2,TGCGCCAGCAGAAAGGGGACAGGGAAAGACTATGGCTACACCTTC,CASRKGTGKDYGYTF
.,TRBJ1-2,.,TRBV29-1,TGCAGCGTTGATAGGGGCGACTATGGCTACACCTTC,CSVDRGDYGYTF
.,TRBJ1-1,.,TRBV7-2,TGTGCCAGCACCCGGGAGATGGGGAACACTGAAGCTTTCTTT,CASTREMGNTEAFF
.,TRBJ2-7,.,TRBV11-2,TGTGCCAGCAGCTTAGGCAGCTACGAGCAGTACTTC,CASSLGSYEQYF
.,TRBJ2-7,.,TRBV19,TGTGCCAGTAGTGCCAATTCTTTGGACGAGCAGTACTTC,CASSANSLDEQYF
.,TRBJ2-7,.,TRBV4-1,TGCGCCAGCAGCCAAGTATCGGCCTACGAGCAGTACTTC,CASSQVSAYEQYF
.,TRBJ2-3,TRBD2,TRBV6-4,TGTGCCAGCAGTGAAGCGGGGGGCACAGATACGCAGTATTTT,CASSEAGGTDTQYF
once,TRBJ1-1,TRBD1,TRBV4-1,TGCGCCAGCAGCCTTCGGGGACAGGGGGCCCTAAACACTGAAGCTTTCTTT,CASSLRGQGALNTEAFF
.,TRBJ2-1,.,TRBV10-1,TGCGCCAGCTCGGCATTTAGTGAGCAGTTCTTC,CASSAFSEQFF
medium-sized,TRBJ1-1,.,TRBV6-1,TGTGCCAGCAGACAGGGCTACACTGAAGCTTTCTTT,CASRQGYTEAFF
.,TRBJ2-3,.,TRBV9,TGTGCCAGCAGCGTAAACACAGATACGCAGTATTTT,CASSVNTDTQYF
.,TRBJ1-5,TRBD1,TRBV11-1,TGTGCCAGCAGCTCCGGACAGGGGAGCAATCAGCCCCAGCATTTT,CASSSGQGSNQPQHF
.,TRBJ1-2,.,TRBV4-3,TGCGCCAGCAGCCAAGACGACGAGGGCGATGGCTACACCTTC,CASSQDDEGDGYTF
.,TRBJ1-1,.,TRBV4-3,TGCGCCAGCAGCCAGGATGGACAGTTGGGCACTGAAGCTTTCTTT,CASSQDGQLGTEAFF
.,TRBJ2-1,TRBD2,TRBV19,TGTGCCAGTATGGGACTAAACAATGAGCAGTTCTTC,CASMGLNNEQFF
.,TRBJ1-2,.,TRBV30,TGTGCCTGGAGTGACGGATATAAGAACACCTTC,CAWSDGYKNTF
large,TRBJ2-7,.,TRBV5-1,TGCGCCAGCAGGCAGGTCCAGGGCTACGAGCAGTACTTC,CASRQVQGYEQYF
.,TRBJ2-3,TRBD1,TRBV29-1,TGCAGCGCCCGGACAGGGGGCATAACGCAGTATTTT,CSARTGGITQYF